This TCR beta chain originates from a study of regulatory T cells in long-lasting Graves disease. Arm-PCR with iRepertoire HTBI primers amplified the CDR3 regions for these TCR beta libraries. Via MiXCR, TCRdb re-called the multiplex PCR reads, giving one row per CDR3 protein. The profile shows about 530,000 distinct CDR3 sequences, about 16% of them singletons. The time point is: newly diagnosed GD, antithyroid drugs for less than 3 months. After RNA was extracted from PBMCs, the TCR library was made from it. Trimming removed 7 bases from V and 1 base from J, with 9 bases in between. This CDR3 spans 13 amino acids. The germline V gene has CDR1 MNHNS and CDR2 SASEGT. This clonotype was recorded many times. The sample was also linked to a second study, of T cells in Graves' hyperthyroidism and ophthalmopathy.

Specimen: peripheral blood mononuclear cells (PBMCs), collected at new diagnosis, from a patient treated with antithyroid drugs. This clonotype was obtained from a middle-aged woman with Graves disease. The genes are TRBV6-1 and TRBJ2-3; perhaps D is TRBD1 or TRBD2 (5 bases each). CDR3 nucleotide sequence: TGTGCCAGCAAGAGGGGAGGCACAGATACGCAGTATTTT. Its protein product is CASKRGGTDTQYF.